This entry lists 17 T cell receptor beta chains sequenced from one sample in a study of long-term antiretroviral therapy in people with HIV (dated 2022 in TCRdb). The immunoSEQ hsTCRB v3.0 assay was used at survey level resolution to sequence the TRB variable region. This is the immuneACCESS table as TCRdb keeps it, with only in-frame sequences that have V and J called. A part of the clones is gone; compared with another copy, unresolved V genes explain less than half, and the rest is unexplained. Here the sample has 25,000 to 35,000 clones; 87% occur a single time. The ten biggest clones cover roughly 1% of the sample. The sequenced sample was unsorted PBMCs, obtained 2 years after starting antiretroviral therapy. All receptors derive from a man aged 45 to 65 with HIV.

The chain combines TRBV6-5 with TRBJ1-1; D gene unclear. The CDR3 has 15 residues. Germline CDR1 MNHEY, CDR2 SVGAGI. The V and J ends lost 8 bases and 8 bases respectively, with 24 bases between them. Here the CDR3 reads CASPINAGSNREAFF. In nucleotides, the CDR3 is TGTGCCAGCCCCATTAATGCAGGCTCAAACCGGGAAGCTTTCTTT.

V is TRBV6-5 and J is TRBJ2-1, with D maybe TRBD2 (6 bases). Trimming pared 7 bases from V and 6 bases from J, leaving 13 bases between. Germline-derived CDR1 and CDR2 are MNHEY and SVGAGI. The CDR3 runs 13 residues. DNA for the CDR3: TGTGCCAGCAAGCCGGAGGGCGGCAATGAGCAGTTCTTC. It yields the protein CASKPEGGNEQFF.

This clone occurred a few times. The chain uses TRBV7-9 and TRBJ2-2; the match to TRBD1 covers 9 bases. The CDR3 totals 13 residues. Trimming removed 9 bases from V and 5 bases from J; junction bases left unmatched: 4. Per germline, CDR1 SEHNR and CDR2 FQNEAQ (reference sequence). CDR3 loop: CARQGASTGELFF. Here the CDR3 DNA reads TGTGCCAGACAGGGGGCGAGTACCGGGGAGCTGTTTTTT.

The table lists this clone with a count of one. The chain employs TRBV10-1 and TRBJ1-2; D not certain. Germline loops: CDR1 WNHNN, CDR2 SYGVQD (reference sequence). The CDR3 sequence is 12 residues long. The V end was cut by 9 bases, the J end by 8 bases, with 16 bases between. The CDR3, as DNA: TGCGCCAGACACAAGGTCCCTAGGGGCTACACCTTC. It codes for CARHKVPRGYTF.

The chain has TRBV5-1 and TRBJ2-5; D ambiguous. The germline V and J ends were trimmed by 4 bases and 2 bases, with 9 bases remaining between them. This CDR3 is built from 13 residues. Germline CDR1 is SGHRS and CDR2 is YFSETQ. The CDR3: CASSPISQETQYF. In DNA, the CDR3 is TGCGCCAGCAGCCCGATCAGTCAAGAGACCCAGTACTTC.

The J gene is TRBJ2-5, the V gene TRBV11-2, with D maybe TRBD1 (5 bases). The CDR3 has 17 amino acids. Per the germline V gene, CDR1 is SGHAT and CDR2 is FQNNGV. Trimming removed 0 bases from V and 4 bases from J, with 18 bases in between. For the CDR3, the DNA is TGTGCCAGCAGCTTAGAGCTGGACGACAGTTTTTTAGAGACCCAGTACTTC. This translates into CASSLELDDSFLETQYF. The variable domain in full, completed from reference TRBV11-2 and TRBJ2-5, reads EAGVAQSPRYKIIEKRQSVAFWCNPISGHATLYWYQQILGQGPKLLIQFQNNGVVDDSQLPKDRFSAERLKGVDSTLKIQPAKLEDSAVYLCASSLELDDSFLETQYFGPGTRLLVL.

This chain connects TRBV27 to TRBJ2-1; D perhaps matches TRBD2 (6 bases). Germline assignment: CDR1 MNHEY and CDR2 SMNVEV (reference sequence). Trimming took 7 bases from V and 14 from J, leaving 15 bases between them. The CDR3 loop spans 11 amino acids. DNA of the CDR3: TGTGCCAGCAATTACGCGGGATGGGAGTTCTTC. Encoded protein: CASNYAGWEFF.

The chain is built from TRBV30 and TRBJ1-1, with D perhaps TRBD1 (5 bases). CDR3 length: 15 residues. CDR1 is GTSNPN and CDR2 is SVGIG in the germline V gene (reference sequence). Trimming removed 1 base at V and 5 bases at J, with 17 bases between. In DNA form, the CDR3 reads TGTGCCTGGAGTGGACGTCCTAGGGGAGGAACTGAAGCTTTCTTT. Translating gives CAWSGRPRGGTEAFF.

The chain recombines TRBV10-2 with TRBJ2-7; TRBD2 might be the D (5 bases). CDR3 length equals 14 residues. Germline lookup yields CDR1 WSHSY and CDR2 SAAADI. Trimming left V 4 bases short and J 1 base short, with 11 bases between. CDR3 DNA sequence: TGCGCCAGCAGTGCGGGGAAGAGGTCCTACGAGCAGTACTTC. This gives the protein CASSAGKRSYEQYF.

The chain couples TRBV5-3 to TRBJ2-5; 9 bases line up with TRBD1. TRBV5-3 is an ORF for which the function is uncertain. There are 14 residues in the CDR3. V was clipped by 4 bases and J by 4 bases; unmatched bases: 5. CDR3 nucleotides: TGTGCCAGAAGCCGCGACAGGGGGAGAGAGACCCAGTACTTC. This encodes CARSRDRGRETQYF.

The chain recombines TRBV4-1 with TRBJ2-7; no definite D call. Germline V gene data show CDR1 as MGHRA and CDR2 as YSYEKL. The CDR3 sequence is 17 residues long. Trimming removed 4 bases at V and 0 bases at J, with 19 bases between. The CDR3 here is CASSLSNPLRGSYEQYF. The CDR3 DNA sequence: TGCGCCAGCAGCCTCTCAAACCCCCTACGAGGCTCCTACGAGCAGTACTTC.

The chain couples TRBV19 to TRBJ2-4, with a weak D call TRBD2 (6 bases). CDR3 length: 17 amino acids. The V end lost 3 bases, the J end lost 1 base, and 16 bases lay between the germline ends. Germline loops: CDR1 LNHDA, CDR2 SQIVND (reference sequence). As DNA, the CDR3 is TGTGCCAGTAGTATGGGTGTTTGGCGGGACGCCAAAAACATTCAGTACTTC. It encodes CASSMGVWRDAKNIQYF.

This clone appeared a few times. V is TRBV2 and J is TRBJ2-2; 7 nucleotides match TRBD2. Germline trimming cut 6 bases from V and 7 bases from J; bases unmatched to any gene: 5. The length of the CDR3 is 13 residues. The germline V gene has CDR1 SNHLY and CDR2 FYNNEI. The CDR3 loop reads CASRAGSHGELFF. As DNA, the CDR3 is TGTGCCAGCAGAGCGGGATCTCACGGGGAGCTGTTTTTT.

The chain employs TRBV2 and TRBJ2-2; D remains unclear. The V end was cut by 7 bases, the J end by 0 bases, with 9 bases between. This CDR3 contains 14 residues. Germline assignment: CDR1 SNHLY and CDR2 FYNNEI. CDR3 loop: CASTRSANTGELFF. CDR3 bases: TGTGCCAGCACCCGGAGCGCGAACACCGGGGAGCTGTTTTTT. The full variable domain, rest sourced from reference TRBV2 and TRBJ2-2, is EPEVTQTPSHQVTQMGQEVILRCVPISNHLYFYWYRQILGQKVEFLVSFYNNEISEKSEIFDDQFSVERPDGSNFTLKIRSTKLEDSAMYFCASTRSANTGELFFGEGSRLTVL.

This rearrangement joins TRBV7-9 to TRBJ2-7, with D unclear. Germline CDR1 is SEHNR and CDR2 is FQNEAQ (reference sequence). The V and J ends lost 1 base and 2 bases respectively, with 9 bases between them. The CDR3 has 14 residues. The CDR3 is CASSLGNSPYEQYF. CDR3 DNA sequence: TGTGCCAGCAGCTTAGGGAATTCGCCCTACGAGCAGTACTTC.

The chain recombines TRBV28 with TRBJ2-7, with D possibly TRBD2 on 7 matching bases. CDR1 is MDHEN, CDR2 SYDVKM, per germline. V was trimmed by 0 bases and J by 1 base, leaving 16 bases between them. This CDR3 comprises 17 residues. This CDR3 reads CASSLWGGTQGSYEQYF. CDR3 in DNA: TGTGCCAGCAGTTTATGGGGGGGGACACAGGGTTCCTACGAGCAGTACTTC.

This clone was found once. The genes are TRBV19 and TRBJ2-5, with TRBD2 as a possible D gene (5 bases). This CDR3 contains 17 residues. Deletions cut 1 base from V and 5 bases from J, with 20 bases between. The V gene's germline CDR1 is LNHDA and CDR2 SQIVND (reference sequence). The CDR3 bases are TGTGCCAGTAGTATAGGAGGCGGGTTCGGCTCTGGGGAGACCCAGTACTTC. Translating it yields CASSIGGGFGSGETQYF.